The text below deals with one TCR beta chain. The data derive from a study of beta chain features in type 1 diabetes. Every bit of the isolated RNA underwent reverse transcription, so sequencing read expressed TCRB transcripts. The method was immunoSEQ multiplex PCR; TCRdb's version includes in-frame clones alone and lacks a portion of them. The data hold a few hundred thousand clones, with about 30% observed a single time. Germline lookup yields CDR1 SGHRS and CDR2 YFSETQ. V was pared by 3 bases and J by 0 bases, with 12 bases between. The CDR3 has 15 amino acids. Specimen: central memory CD4+ T cells from blood. The rearrangement joins TRBV5-1 to TRBJ1-1; possibly TRBD1 for D (6 bases). The clonotype originates from a man aged 25-40 years in good health. The CDR3 DNA reads as TGCGCCAGCAGCTCCTTACAGGGTATGAACACTGAAGCTTTCTTT. This translates into CASSSLQGMNTEAFF. Drawing the rest from reference TRBV5-1 and TRBJ1-1, the complete variable domain is KAGVTQTPRYLIKTRGQQVTLSCSPISGHRSVSWYQQTPGQGLQFLFEYFSETQRNKGNFPGRFSGRQFSNSRSEMNVSTLELGDSALYLCASSSLQGMNTEAFFGQGTRLTVV.